This T cell receptor (beta chain) was observed in a study of technical replicates of blood from a few donors. The assay was immunoSEQ multiplex PCR, and TCRdb's table has in-frame clones only and misses some. The sample has 75,000 to 100,000 clones, over 85% seen once; the top ten hold 0.2% to 0.25%. Germline CDR1 and CDR2: MNHEY and SMNVEV (reference sequence). The CDR3 spans 15 residues. V was clipped by 6 bases and J by 2 bases; unmatched bases: 8. Sequencing input: T cells isolated from PBMCs. The source of this sequence is a human donor in good health. The chain is built from TRBV27 and TRBJ2-7; 9 nucleotides agree with TRBD2. This CDR3 is CASSLSGRGAYEQYF. The DNA for the CDR3 is TGTGCCAGCAGCCTTAGCGGGAGAGGGGCCTACGAGCAGTACTTC.